This passage covers 14 T cell receptor beta chains from one sample sequenced in a study of blood T cell repertoires in COVID-19. Sequencing was performed with immunoSEQ multiplex PCR; in TCRdb, only in-frame clones are kept and a portion is missing. Among just over 70,000 clones, around 80% were seen once, and the ten largest hold 15% to 20%. The sample consisted of peripheral blood. These TCRs come from a man in his 70s who had recovered from COVID-19.

This chain joins TRBV6-2 or TRBV6-3 and TRBJ1-1; no reliable D call. Between the trimmed V and J ends, which lost 4 bases and 1 base, there was a span of 10 bases. Germline loops: CDR1 MNHEY, CDR2 SVGEGT. CDR3 length equals 14 residues. The CDR3 bases are TGTGCCAGCAGTTTATTGCGGGAGAACACTGAAGCTTTCTTT. Amino acids: CASSLLRENTEAFF.

This rearrangement joins TRBV6-2 or TRBV6-3 to TRBJ2-1, with 9 bases matching TRBD2. Trimming removed 6 bases from V and 6 bases from J; junction bases left unmatched: 9. Germline V gene lookup returns CDR1 MNHEY and CDR2 SVGEGT. The CDR3 length is 15 residues. In DNA, the CDR3 is TGTGCCAGCAGCCCGGGGGTAGCGGGGGTCAATGAGCAGTTCTTC. Translation: CASSPGVAGVNEQFF.

This clone was observed a few times. This chain links TRBV5-1 with TRBJ2-3; 8 bases are a match to TRBD1. Germline V gene sequence: CDR1 SGHRS, CDR2 YFSETQ. V shed 0 bases and J 4 bases; nucleotides not matched to a gene: 13. CDR3 length: 18 amino acids. The CDR3 DNA is TGCGCCAGCAGCTTGGAATCCCGACAGGGGATAATGGCAGATACGCAGTATTTT. Encoded protein: CASSLESRQGIMADTQYF.

The chain combines TRBV7-7 with TRBJ2-1; 9 bases fit TRBD2. The CDR3 contains 17 residues. In germline, CDR1 is SSHAT, CDR2 FNYEAQ (reference sequence). The V and J ends lost 6 bases and 3 bases, in that order; junction bases with no gene match: 12. This CDR3 reads CASRSSGGPPSYNEQFF. The CDR3 nucleotides read TGTGCCAGCAGAAGTAGCGGGGGCCCCCCTAGCTACAATGAGCAGTTCTTC. Full variable domain (outside the CDR3, taken from reference TRBV7-7 and TRBJ2-1): GAGVSQSPRYKVTKRGQDVTLRCDPISSHATLYWYQQALGQGPEFLTYFNYEAQPDKSGLPSDRFSAERPEGSISTLTIQRTEQRDSAMYRCASRSSGGPPSYNEQFFGPGTRLTVL.

The chain joins TRBV5-4 to TRBJ2-6; 11 bases are a match to TRBD1. J gave up 2 bases and V 4 bases, and 11 bases lay outside the gene matches. Germline CDR1 and CDR2: SGHNT and YYREEE (reference sequence). There are 19 residues in the CDR3. CDR3 residues: CASSTGQGALGAGANVLTF. The CDR3 nucleotides are TGTGCCAGCAGCACAGGACAGGGGGCTTTGGGTGCTGGGGCCAACGTCCTGACTTTC. Based on the CDR3 plus reference TRBV5-4 and TRBJ2-6, the full variable domain is ETGVTQSPTHLIKTRGQQVTLRCSSQSGHNTVSWYQQALGQGPQFIFQYYREEENGRGNFPPRFSGLQFPNYSSELNVNALELDDSALYLCASSTGQGALGAGANVLTFGAGSRLTVL.

This chain links TRBV7-9 with TRBJ1-6; 8 bases align to TRBD1. V lost 5 bases and J lost 8; bases outside the gene matches: 8. This CDR3 is built from 15 residues. Germline lookup yields CDR1 SEHNR and CDR2 FQNEAQ (reference sequence). CDR3 bases: TGTGCCAGCAGCGGGACTCGGGACAGGTATTCACCCCTCCACTTT. Translating it yields CASSGTRDRYSPLHF.

The genes are TRBV30 and TRBJ1-6, with 8 bases lining up with TRBD1. Germline trimming cut 7 bases from V and 9 bases from J; bases unmatched to any gene: 8. The CDR3 covers 13 residues. Germline loops: CDR1 GTSNPN, CDR2 SVGIG (reference sequence). This chain's CDR3 is CALRQGSSSPLHF. CDR3 coding DNA: TGTGCCTTAAGACAGGGGTCAAGTTCACCCCTCCACTTT.

This clone appeared a few times. The chain employs TRBV6-5 and TRBJ1-5, with D perhaps matching TRBD1 (5 bases). CDR1 and CDR2 (germline): MNHEY, SVGAGI. V lost 5 bases and J lost 1, with 12 bases in between. This CDR3 has 15 residues. CDR3 amino acids: CASSRETVSNQPQHF. CDR3 bases: TGTGCCAGCAGTCGAGAGACAGTAAGCAATCAGCCCCAGCATTTT.

This chain uses TRBV7-9 with TRBJ2-3, with D uncertain. Germline values: CDR1 SEHNR, CDR2 FQNEAQ (reference sequence). The V end lost 3 bases, the J end lost 0 bases, and 10 bases lay between the germline ends. The CDR3 has 15 amino acids. CDR3 region: CASSFQAASTDTQYF. CDR3 nucleotides: TGTGCCAGCAGCTTCCAGGCCGCTAGCACAGATACGCAGTATTTT.

The V call is TRBV28, the J call TRBJ1-2; 9 bases are shared with TRBD1. CDR3 length: 16 amino acids. The ends lost 3 bases at V and 8 bases at J; junction bases unmatched: 13. Germline CDR1 is MDHEN and CDR2 is SYDVKM. In DNA form, the CDR3 reads TGTGCCAGCAGTTTCCCTTACGGACAGGGGACGGGGGGCTACACCTTC. Translated: CASSFPYGQGTGGYTF.

The rearrangement uses TRBV30 and TRBJ2-7, with 8 bases aligning to TRBD2. CDR1 and CDR2 from the germline V gene are GTSNPN and SVGIG (reference sequence). The CDR3 is 12 amino acids. V shed 3 bases and J 7 bases; nucleotides not matched to a gene: 5. The CDR3 spells CAWSGLAREQYF. The CDR3 DNA is TGTGCCTGGAGCGGACTAGCTAGGGAGCAGTACTTC.

This rearrangement joins TRBV11-3 to TRBJ1-2; TRBD1 aligns across 8 bases. The CDR3 contains 13 residues. J gave up 8 bases and V 5 bases, and 7 bases lay outside the gene matches. Per the germline V gene, CDR1 is SGHNT and CDR2 is YENEEA. This CDR3 reads CASSDQGARGYTF. Written as DNA, the CDR3 is TGTGCCAGCAGCGATCAGGGGGCGCGGGGCTACACCTTC.

Concerning this clone: This same CDR3 is encoded by further DNA sequences in the sample. The chain combines TRBV27 with TRBJ2-5; 9 nucleotides align to TRBD2. CDR1 MNHEY and CDR2 SMNVEV come from the germline V gene (reference sequence). V trimming: 5 bases; J trimming: 0 bases; junction bases outside the gene matches: 7. This CDR3 has 16 residues. CDR3: CASSTDQRGDQETQYF. The CDR3, as DNA: TGTGCCAGCAGTACCGACCAGCGGGGGGACCAAGAGACCCAGTACTTC.

The chain links TRBV6-5 to TRBJ2-7, with 7 positions matching TRBD1. The germline V gene has CDR1 MNHEY and CDR2 SVGAGI. The CDR3 consists of 15 residues. Trimming cost V 2 bases and J 2 bases; bases outside gene matches: 6. DNA for the CDR3: TGTGCCAGCAGTTACGGAACAGGGGTGGCCTACGAGCAGTACTTC. Protein sequence: CASSYGTGVAYEQYF.